The 14 T cell receptor beta chains below were found in one sample sequenced in a study of regulatory T cells in long-lasting Graves disease. Time point defined: persistent/refractory GD, antithyroid drugs over 5 years with positive TRAb. Extracted PBMC RNA gave rise to the TCR library. CDR3-region Arm-PCR and iRepertoire HTBI primers produced the TCR beta libraries. Using its own MiXCR run on the multiplex PCR reads, TCRdb lists one record per CDR3 protein. Among about 470,000 distinct CDR3 sequences listed, roughly 21% were seen once. The sample was peripheral blood mononuclear cells (PBMCs), taken when the disease was refractory, from a patient treated with antithyroid drugs. These receptors were obtained from a female donor with Graves disease.

The count of this clonotype is one. This chain connects TRBV20-1 to TRBJ1-2; a weak D match, TRBD1 (6 bases). Trimming cost V 0 bases and J 4 bases, with 21 bases left between them. The CDR3 has 17 amino acids. Germline V lookup: CDR1 DFQATT, CDR2 SNEGSKA (reference sequence). The CDR3 nucleotides read TGCAGTGCTAGAGATGGGATGGTGCCCGCCAGGGGCTATGGCTACACCTTC. Residues: CSARDGMVPARGYGYTF.

Ten or more counts support this clonotype. V and J are TRBV19 and TRBJ1-6, with 8 bases fitting TRBD1. Germline V gene sequence: CDR1 LNHDA, CDR2 SQIVND (reference sequence). After removal of 5 bases from V and 7 bases from J, the junction contained 4 bases not matched to a gene. CDR3 size: 14 residues. For the CDR3, the DNA is TGTGCCAGTAGTTCCCGACAGGGGAATTCACCCCTCCACTTT. Translated, it gives CASSSRQGNSPLHF.

V is TRBV15 and J is TRBJ2-7; 7 positions match TRBD1. V was clipped by 5 bases and J by 3 bases; unmatched bases: 10. Germline-derived CDR1 and CDR2 are LNHNV and YYDKDF (reference sequence). The CDR3 has 15 amino acids. Written as DNA, the CDR3 is TGTGCCACCAGCCTAAGGGACAGACGAAACTACGAGCAGTACTTC. This encodes CATSLRDRRNYEQYF.

The chain employs TRBV11-2 and TRBJ2-1, with D perhaps given as TRBD1 or TRBD2 (5 bases each). V was cut by 2 bases and J by 10 bases, with 9 bases left in between. This CDR3 region has 12 residues. The germline V gene encodes CDR1 SGHAT and CDR2 FQNNGV. The CDR3 loop is CASSLIGAEQFF. Written as DNA, the CDR3 is TGTGCCAGCAGCTTAATCGGGGCCGAGCAGTTCTTC.

V gene TRBV29-1 combines with J gene TRBJ1-1; tentatively, D is TRBD1 (6 bases). Trimming cost V 2 bases and J 3 bases, with 13 bases left between them. The germline V gene has CDR1 SQVTM and CDR2 ANQGSEA. The CDR3 sequence is 14 residues long. The CDR3 DNA follows: TGCAGCGTTGAATATACAGGGACGCACACTGAAGCTTTCTTT. Protein: CSVEYTGTHTEAFF.

This clonotype was seen ten or more times. The chain links TRBV28 to TRBJ2-7; 10 bases fit TRBD1. The CDR3 has 13 amino acids. Germline loops: CDR1 MDHEN, CDR2 SYDVKM. The trim removed 7 bases at V and 3 bases at J, leaving 3 bases unmatched. CDR3 region: CASTGTGVYEQYF. CDR3 DNA: TGTGCCAGCACCGGGACAGGGGTCTACGAGCAGTACTTC.

The table lists this clonotype with a few counts. J is TRBJ1-5 and V is TRBV29-1; TRBD1 is a possible D gene (6 bases). Germline V gene lookup returns CDR1 SQVTM and CDR2 ANQGSEA. The CDR3 contains 13 residues. Trimming took off 6 bases at V and 4 bases at J, with 13 bases between the two ends. The DNA for the CDR3 is TGCAGCGTGGGAGAGCAGGGGAATCAGCCCCAGCATTTT. Its protein is CSVGEQGNQPQHF. The variable domain in full, with the rest retrieved from reference TRBV29-1 and TRBJ1-5, is SAVISQKPSRDICQRGTSLTIQCQVDSQVTMMFWYRQQPGQSLTLIATANQGSEATYESGFVIDKFPISRPNLTFSTLTVSNMSPEDSSIYLCSVGEQGNQPQHFGDGTRLSIL.

V and J are TRBV10-3 and TRBJ2-7, with D possibly matching TRBD2 (7 bases). The germline CDR1 and CDR2 sequences are ENHRY and SYGVKD. The CDR3 extends over 15 amino acids. V lost 4 bases and J lost 5, with 18 bases in between. The DNA of the CDR3 is TGTGCCATCAGTGGCCTGGGGGGGGCCCAGGACGAGCAGTACTTC. It translates to CAISGLGGAQDEQYF.

This clonotype has only a few counts. This chain uses TRBV3-1 with TRBJ1-1, with unresolved D. Germline V gene lookup returns CDR1 LGHDT and CDR2 YNNKEL (reference sequence). This CDR3 has 12 amino acids. V gave up 0 bases and J gave up 10 bases, with 9 bases separating them. CDR3 in amino acids: CASSQDQELAFF. The CDR3 region has the DNA TGTGCCAGCAGCCAAGATCAGGAGTTAGCTTTCTTT.

The gene calls are TRBV15 and TRBJ1-1; D call uncertain. The CDR3 loop spans 12 amino acids. Germline V lookup: CDR1 LNHNV, CDR2 YYDKDF (reference sequence). Trimming shortened V by 5 bases and J by 4 bases, and 8 bases separated the two germline ends. The CDR3 region is CATSPDLTEAFF. In DNA form, the CDR3 reads TGTGCCACCAGCCCCGATCTCACTGAAGCTTTCTTT. The complete variable domain, with remaining parts taken from reference TRBV15 and TRBJ1-1, reads DAMVIQNPRYQVTQFGKPVTLSCSQTLNHNVMYWYQQKSSQAPKLLFHYYDKDFNNEADTPDNFQSRRPNTSFCFLDIRSPGLGDTAMYLCATSPDLTEAFFGQGTRLTVV.

This clonotype was observed a handful of times. The genes are TRBV7-2 and TRBJ1-4, with no clear D. Germline V CDR1 and CDR2: SGHTA, FQGNSA. Trimming shortened V by 6 bases and J by 0 bases, and 17 bases separated the two germline ends. This CDR3 spans 17 amino acids. The CDR3 region is CASSFSTAVATNEKLFF. The CDR3, as DNA: TGTGCCAGCAGTTTCTCGACGGCGGTTGCAACTAATGAAAAACTGTTTTTT.

This clonotype was observed many times. The chain is built from TRBV6-2 or TRBV6-3 and TRBJ2-7; the D gene is possibly TRBD2 (7 bases). The CDR3 extends over 12 amino acids. With 11 bases removed from V and 3 bases from J, the gap between germline ends came to 14 bases. Per the germline V gene, CDR1 is MNHEY and CDR2 is SVGEGT. CDR3 nucleotides: TGTGCCGTGCGGGGGCGCATCTACGAGCAGTACTTC. Its protein is CAVRGRIYEQYF.

In its sample, this clonotype was seen many times. The chain is built from TRBV7-8 and TRBJ2-7; D remains ambiguous. V lost 3 bases, J lost 3 bases, and 9 bases lay in between. Germline CDR1 and CDR2: SGHVS and FQNEAQ. The CDR3 is 13 amino acids. The CDR3 sequence is CASSLVAIYEQYF. CDR3 bases: TGTGCCAGCAGCTTGGTAGCAATCTACGAGCAGTACTTC.

The chain employs TRBV3-1 and TRBJ2-7; D is ambiguous. Trimming removed 8 bases from V and 2 bases from J, with 10 bases in between. CDR3 length: 12 amino acids. Germline-derived CDR1 and CDR2 are LGHDT and YNNKEL (reference sequence). CDR3: CASSPSAYEQYF. As DNA, the CDR3 is TGTGCCAGCTCACCGTCAGCCTACGAGCAGTACTTC.